Each of the 14 T cell receptor beta chains below was sequenced from the same sample in a study of blood T cell repertoires in COVID-19. The data were produced by immunoSEQ multiplex PCR, yet TCRdb's version contains in-frame clones alone and is incomplete. The sample gives roughly 200,000 clones, around 80% of which show up once; 2.5% to 3.5% is in the top ten. Sequenced: peripheral blood. These receptor sequences come from a woman aged 80 or older with active or convalescent COVID-19.

This clone has just one count. The chain employs TRBV29-1 and TRBJ2-1, with 8 bases that match TRBD2. Per germline, CDR1 SQVTM and CDR2 ANQGSEA. The V and J ends lost 4 bases and 3 bases, in that order; junction bases with no gene match: 11. This CDR3 is built from 16 residues. CDR3 in DNA: TGCAGCGTTGCCGGGCTTCGGGGGGGCGGCTACAATGAGCAGTTCTTC. Amino acids: CSVAGLRGGGYNEQFF.

The rearrangement uses TRBV5-1 and TRBJ2-7; 10 nucleotides agree with TRBD2. The CDR3 sequence is 13 residues long. Germline V gene data show CDR1 as SGHRS and CDR2 as YFSETQ. This CDR3 is CASRLAGAYEQYF. As DNA, the CDR3 is TGCGCATCCAGGCTAGCGGGGGCTTACGAGCAGTACTTC.

The chain uses TRBV7-2 and TRBJ1-2, with D tentatively TRBD1 (6 bases). The V gene's germline CDR1 is SGHTA and CDR2 FQGNSA. V lost 2 bases to trimming and J lost 6 bases, with 13 bases between them. CDR3 length: 14 amino acids. CDR3 amino acids: CASSLRQVPDGYTF. The DNA of the CDR3 is TGTGCCAGCAGCTTACGACAGGTCCCGGATGGCTACACCTTC.

The genes are TRBV7-9 and TRBJ2-6, with a tentative D call TRBD1 (5 bases). The CDR3 consists of 13 residues. CDR1 and CDR2 from the germline V gene are SEHNR and FQNEAQ (reference sequence). V shed 5 bases and J shed 10 bases, with 12 bases lying between them. CDR3 sequence reads: CASSAQVANVLTF. CDR3 coding DNA: TGTGCCAGCAGCGCACAGGTAGCTAACGTCCTGACTTTC.

The rearrangement joins TRBV5-1 to TRBJ1-2, with D possibly being TRBD1 (6 bases). The V gene lost 0 bases and the J gene lost 4 bases, with 13 bases spanning the gap. Germline V gene sequence: CDR1 SGHRS, CDR2 YFSETQ. This CDR3 has 15 residues. Written as DNA, the CDR3 is TGCGCCAGCAGCTTGGATTTGGCAGGGGCCTATGGCTACACCTTC. This sequence encodes CASSLDLAGAYGYTF.

This rearrangement joins TRBV27 to TRBJ1-2, with TRBD1 matching over 11 bases. V shed 2 bases, J shed 7 bases, and the junction held 6 bases outside the gene matches. Germline values: CDR1 MNHEY, CDR2 SMNVEV (reference sequence). This CDR3 comprises 15 residues. CDR3 nucleotides: TGTGCCAGCAGTTTAACGGGACAGGGGGAGTTTGGCTACACCTTC. Protein product: CASSLTGQGEFGYTF.

This clone has only one observation. V is TRBV11-3 and J is TRBJ2-3; D unclear. The germline CDR1 and CDR2 sequences are SGHNT and YENEEA. With 5 bases removed from V and 0 bases from J, the gap between germline ends came to 18 bases. The CDR3 runs 17 residues. CDR3 protein: CASSPSPGVTSTDTQYF. The CDR3 bases are TGTGCCAGCAGCCCCTCGCCGGGTGTGACTAGCACAGATACGCAGTATTTT. Variable domain in full (rest from reference TRBV11-3 and TRBJ2-3): EAGVVQSPRYKIIEKKQPVAFWCNPISGHNTLYWYLQNLGQGPELLIRYENEEAVDDSQLPKDRFSAERLKGVDSTLKIQPAELGDSAVYLCASSPSPGVTSTDTQYFGPGTRLTVL.

This chain connects TRBV12-5 to TRBJ1-1; D not certain. The CDR3 has 15 amino acids. Looked up from germline, CDR1 is LGHNT and CDR2 is FRNRAP. The V and J ends lost 8 bases and 5 bases respectively, with 21 bases between them. The chain's CDR3 is CASRPEGGRWTEAFF. CDR3 bases: TGTGCTAGTCGCCCTGAGGGCGGGCGGTGGACTGAAGCTTTCTTT.

This sequence joins TRBV20-1 and TRBJ2-3, with D possibly being TRBD2 (6 bases). CDR3 length: 14 amino acids. The V gene lost 3 bases and the J gene lost 12 bases, with 22 bases spanning the gap. The germline V gene has CDR1 DFQATT and CDR2 SNEGSKA (reference sequence). This chain's CDR3 is CSASVSGGGEGQYF. CDR3 DNA sequence: TGCAGTGCTAGTGTCTCCGGGGGTGGGGAAGGACAGTATTTT.

The table lists this clone with a few counts. The J gene is TRBJ2-3, the V gene TRBV9; TRBD1 is a possible D gene (6 bases). Per the germline V gene, CDR1 is SGDLS and CDR2 is YYNGEE. V dropped 1 base and J dropped 3 bases, with 9 bases sitting between them. This CDR3 is built from 14 residues. The CDR3 protein is CASSVKGVTDTQYF. DNA of the CDR3: TGTGCCAGCAGCGTAAAGGGGGTAACAGATACGCAGTATTTT.

In nucleotides, the CDR3 is TGTGCCAGCAGTGACTTTTCTTGGGACAGGGGATACGAGCAGTACTTC. Protein product: CASSDFSWDRGYEQYF. The chain uses TRBV25-1 and TRBJ2-7, with TRBD1 matching 10 bases. Germline loops: CDR1 MGHDK, CDR2 SYGVNS. J lost 4 bases, V lost 3 bases, and 9 bases had no gene match. The CDR3 consists of 16 residues.

The chain links TRBV5-1 to TRBJ1-1, with a tentative D call TRBD1 (5 bases). Trimming removed 0 bases from V and 1 base from J, with 7 bases in between. This CDR3 is 14 amino acids long. Germline-derived CDR1 and CDR2 are SGHRS and YFSETQ. The CDR3 DNA follows: TGCGCCAGCAGCTTGGGACAGCAGAACACTGAAGCTTTCTTT. Amino acid sequence: CASSLGQQNTEAFF.

The genes are TRBV28 and TRBJ1-5; TRBD1 matches 9 bases. This CDR3 comprises 17 residues. Germline values: CDR1 MDHEN, CDR2 SYDVKM. Trimming took 5 bases from V and 6 from J; bases not matched to a gene: 14. CDR3 sequence: CASSPIFGTGSGQPQHF. The CDR3 region has the DNA TGTGCCAGCAGTCCTATATTCGGGACAGGGTCTGGTCAGCCCCAGCATTTT.

The CDR3 DNA sequence: TGTGCCAGCAGCTCCGATACGACAGGGAACACTGAAGCTTTCTTT. Translated, it gives CASSSDTTGNTEAFF. The chain is built from TRBV5-6 and TRBJ1-1, with D possibly matching TRBD1 (6 bases). This CDR3 has 15 residues. V was trimmed by 3 bases and J by 1 base, leaving 13 bases between them. Germline loops: CDR1 SGHDT, CDR2 YYEEEE. The full variable domain, rest sourced from reference TRBV5-6 and TRBJ1-1, is DAGVTQSPTHLIKTRGQQVTLRCSPKSGHDTVSWYQQALGQGPQFIFQYYEEEERQRGNFPDRFSGHQFPNYSSELNVNALLLGDSALYLCASSSDTTGNTEAFFGQGTRLTVV.